This TCR beta chain originates from a study of blood T cell repertoires in COVID-19. Study-level information: Acute and convalescent COVID-19 specimens originated in the United States, Italy and Spain. Nucleic acid was either cDNA or gDNA, and it came from T cells, B-cell-depleted T cells, or PBMCs.

Authors' methods: The assay estimated nucleated cells by amplifying reference gene primers. Libraries were prepared by immunoSEQ multiplex PCR; TCRdb keeps only in-frame clonotypes and omits some of them. The V and J calls and the clone size are those of that table, but D and trimming were determined from the DNA. The table has approximately 480,000 clones, approximately 89% seen once. Patients in Seattle were enrolled during active infection, then followed longitudinally. Germline V gene lookup returns CDR1 ENHRY and CDR2 SYGVKD. This CDR3 spans 13 amino acids. Trimming left V 6 bases short and J 2 bases short, with 11 bases between.

The V call is TRBV10-3, the J call TRBJ2-7; D perhaps matches TRBD1 (5 bases). The receptor's source is a man aged 18 to 30 with COVID-19, enrolled during active disease. The sequencing input was peripheral blood. The CDR3 is CAIRIDRTYEQYF. CDR3 in DNA: TGTGCCATCAGAATAGACAGAACCTACGAGCAGTACTTC.